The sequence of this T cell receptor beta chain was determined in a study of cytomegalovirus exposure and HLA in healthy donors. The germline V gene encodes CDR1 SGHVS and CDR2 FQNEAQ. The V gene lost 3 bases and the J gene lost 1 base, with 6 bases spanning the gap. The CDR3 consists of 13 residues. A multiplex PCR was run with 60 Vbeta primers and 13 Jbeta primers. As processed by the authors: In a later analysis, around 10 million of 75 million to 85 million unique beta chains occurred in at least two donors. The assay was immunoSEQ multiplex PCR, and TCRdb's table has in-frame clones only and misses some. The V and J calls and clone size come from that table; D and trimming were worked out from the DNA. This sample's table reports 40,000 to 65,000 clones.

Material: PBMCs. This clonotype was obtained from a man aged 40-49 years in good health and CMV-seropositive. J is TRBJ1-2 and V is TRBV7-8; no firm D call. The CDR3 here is CASSFDNNYGYTF. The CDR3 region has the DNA TGTGCCAGCAGCTTTGACAATAACTATGGCTACACCTTC.